The rows below give T cell receptor beta chains drawn from one sample of a study of T cell repertoires in cytomegalovirus infection. Using its own MiXCR run on the reads, TCRdb lists one record per CDR3 protein. Altogether around 100,000 distinct CDR3 sequences are present, under 35% being singletons, with the ten largest covering around two fifths. Their antigen targets remain unknown. The material was CD8+ T cells from cultured PBMCs, obtained from culture after CMV antigen stimulation. These receptors were taken from a human donor in good health (CMV status not recorded). Some clones in this sample may be carry-over from other donors' samples. The CDR3 runs from the conserved cysteine through the conserved F or W. Fields, in order: clone size, V gene, CDR3 protein. For some rows the clone size is stated as once, few or many, or as a class when expanded; others skip it.

abundance: few; v_gene: TRBV11-3; CDR3aa: CASAQFMNTEAFF
abundance: few; v_gene: TRBV5-6; CDR3aa: CASTKTGLLDEQYF
abundance: few; v_gene: TRBV7-4; CDR3aa: CASSLVLAGEETQYF
abundance: -; v_gene: TRBV5-6; CDR3aa: CASSSREIYEQYF
abundance: many; v_gene: TRBV7-2; CDR3aa: CASSLSSVNAVPTYEQYF
abundance: -; v_gene: TRBV7-9; CDR3aa: CASSFDRGGGTDTQYF
abundance: few; v_gene: TRBV2; CDR3aa: CASLGREVDEQYF
abundance: few; v_gene: TRBV28; CDR3aa: CASSQRTARRSYEQYF
abundance: few; v_gene: TRBV28; CDR3aa: CASSYRGLSNQPQHF
abundance: -; v_gene: TRBV4-1; CDR3aa: CASSLVTSGGLSYNEQFF
abundance: -; v_gene: TRBV6-2/TRBV6-3; CDR3aa: CASSLVGGAYSNQPQHF
abundance: -; v_gene: TRBV7-8; CDR3aa: CASSPLAGQSSYEQYF
abundance: -; v_gene: TRBV7-9; CDR3aa: CASSLNPANEQFF
abundance: few; v_gene: TRBV6-1; CDR3aa: CASSHRSPFYNSPLHF
abundance: few; v_gene: TRBV2; CDR3aa: CASSEWGNIYNSPLHF
abundance: -; v_gene: TRBV7-9; CDR3aa: CASKGPPAGEADTQYF
abundance: -; v_gene: TRBV6-2/TRBV6-3; CDR3aa: CASSPLGQGYEQYF
abundance: once; v_gene: TRBV7-4; CDR3aa: CASSPRQGAVYEQYF
abundance: few; v_gene: TRBV24-1; CDR3aa: CATSDLVDTDTQYF
abundance: -; v_gene: TRBV6-1; CDR3aa: CASRENYGYTF
abundance: many; v_gene: TRBV7-2; CDR3aa: CASSPTLGPQETQYF
abundance: -; v_gene: TRBV7-9; CDR3aa: CASSPKNSRTNEKLFF
abundance: few; v_gene: TRBV19; CDR3aa: CASSPTSGGPDTQYF
abundance: -; v_gene: TRBV24-1; CDR3aa: CATSDFRTDTQYF
abundance: few; v_gene: TRBV7-9; CDR3aa: CASSLERQGFPGYTF
abundance: -; v_gene: TRBV2; CDR3aa: CASSESGVGWSYEQYF
abundance: -; v_gene: TRBV7-6; CDR3aa: CASSSPRGQRLTTNEKLFF
abundance: -; v_gene: TRBV4-3; CDR3aa: CASSQVGGSDEQFF
abundance: few; v_gene: TRBV12-3/TRBV12-4; CDR3aa: CASRHTGELFF
abundance: few; v_gene: TRBV7-8; CDR3aa: CASSPGTHEQYF
abundance: few; v_gene: TRBV7-2; CDR3aa: CASSLAGQTYEQYF
abundance: few; v_gene: TRBV2; CDR3aa: CASTYDRGRYEQYF
abundance: few; v_gene: TRBV6-5; CDR3aa: CASSYLSTGGTGELFF
abundance: -; v_gene: TRBV23-1; CDR3aa: CASSRTPGTKNTGELFF
abundance: few; v_gene: TRBV6-6; CDR3aa: CASTGGAVYHNEQFF
abundance: few; v_gene: TRBV2; CDR3aa: CASSPTGGSYNEQFF